A single sample gave rise to the 11 T cell receptor beta chains below, sequenced in a study of tissue T cells after allogeneic stem cell transplantation. TCRdb's table, derived via immunoSEQ multiplex PCR, lists solely in-frame clones and lacks some. The repertoire has roughly 6,600 clones, approximately 51% of them found once; the top ten carry 7.5% to 9.5%. The time point here: mouse harvest day 7 after allogeneic transplant. Tail vein injection delivered 10^7 T-cell-depleted bone marrow cells and 10^6 splenic CD5+ T cells. The sequencing sample was made of lymph node tissue. The receptors were gathered from a female BALB/c mouse given C57BL/6 T cells with graft-versus-host disease after an allogeneic hematopoietic cell transplant.

Comments on this clone: The listed genes are named as in mouse. The read falls 1 residue short of the CDR3 end, and the missing part is taken from the germline J gene. The chain links TRBV13-2 to TRBJ1-2, with 9 bases that match TRBD1. Germline values: CDR1 NNHNN, CDR2 SYGAGS (reference sequence). J gave up 6 bases and V 1 base, and 4 bases lay outside the gene matches. The CDR3 runs 14 residues. The CDR3 reads CASGDTGGAPDYTF. CDR3 bases read: TGTGCCAGCGGTGATACAGGGGGCGCCCCCGACTACACC.

Concerning this clone: Gene names and germline match the mouse. The CDR3 is cut off 1 residue early in the read; its end comes from the germline J gene. The chain carries TRBV26 and TRBJ2-7, with 7 bases matching TRBD1. The germline V gene has CDR1 KGHPV and CDR2 FQNQEV (reference sequence). The CDR3 contains 15 residues. With V trimmed by 0 bases and J by 0 bases, 2 bases remained unmatched. The CDR3 DNA, read in part, is TGTGCCAGCAGTCTGTCGACAGGGAGCTCCTATGAACAGTAC. Translated, it gives CASSLSTGSSYEQY. From start to end, the CDR3 is CASSLSTGSSYEQYF. The full variable domain, with the rest looked up from reference TRBV26 and TRBJ2-7, is NSKVIQTPRYLVKGQGQKAKMRCIPEKGHPVVFWYQQNKNNEFKFLINFQNQEVLQQIDMTEKRFSAECPSNSPCSLEIQSSEAGDSALYLCASSLSTGSSYEQYFGPGTRLTVL.

To note about this clone: Germline and genes here are mouse. The read ends 1 residue before the CDR3 terminus; that terminus is restored from the germline J gene. This chain connects TRBV3 to TRBJ1-3; tentatively, D is TRBD1 (6 bases). Trimming stripped 3 bases from V and 0 bases from J, with 9 bases between. Germline CDR1 SNHLY, CDR2 FYNGKV (reference sequence). This CDR3 contains 15 residues. The part of the CDR3 DNA that was read is TGTGCCAGCAGCTTGCAGGGGCATTCTGGAAATACGCTCTAT. The encoded protein is CASSLQGHSGNTLY. The entire CDR3 is CASSLQGHSGNTLYF.

On this clone itself: The gene names here belong to mouse. The CDR3 goes on 1 residue after the read ends, and that part is filled in from the germline J gene. The V gene is TRBV2, the J gene TRBJ2-1; TRBD2 matches 10 bases. The CDR3 runs 17 residues. V was pared by 0 bases and J by 0 bases, with 2 bases of the junction left unmatched. In germline, CDR1 is LGHNA, CDR2 YSYQKL. CDR3 sequence: CASSQDWGGDNYAEQFF. The CDR3 bases that were read are TGTGCCAGCAGCCAAGACTGGGGGGGCGATAACTATGCTGAGCAGTTC.

Points on this clone: Mouse germline and gene names are used. From the germline J gene comes the end of the CDR3, since the read stops 1 residue before it. The gene calls are TRBV26 and TRBJ2-4; D is tentatively TRBD1 or TRBD2 (5 bases each). Germline V gene lookup returns CDR1 KGHPV and CDR2 FQNQEV (reference sequence). V was cut by 2 bases and J by 8 bases, with 8 bases left in between. The CDR3 sequence is 12 residues long. CDR3 DNA, as far as it was read: TGTGCCAGCAGTCTGGGGGGAGGCACCTTGTAC. Encoded protein: CASSLGGGTLY. In full, the CDR3 reads CASSLGGGTLYF.

In regard to this clone: The gene names given are mouse names. The read is 1 residue too short to cover the CDR3 end, so that end is filled in from the germline J gene. This chain joins TRBV16 and TRBJ1-3; no firm D call. CDR1 SGHSA and CDR2 FRNQAP come from the germline V gene. The CDR3 length is 14 residues. Trimming left V 2 bases short and J 0 bases short, with 5 bases between. The CDR3 is CASSLRVSGNTLYF. CDR3 DNA, as far as it was read: TGTGCAAGCAGCTTAAGGGTTTCTGGAAATACGCTCTAT.

About this clone itself: Germline and genes: mouse. The missing CDR3 end, 1 residue past where the read stops, is filled in from the germline J gene. The genes are TRBV16 and TRBJ2-2; TRBD2 agrees at 9 bases. The germline CDR1 and CDR2 sequences are SGHSA and FRNQAP. The trim removed 5 bases at V and 0 bases at J, leaving 4 bases unmatched. This CDR3 is 16 amino acids long. CDR3 sequence reads: CASSPRDWANTGQLYF. CDR3 DNA (partial): TGTGCAAGCAGCCCCCGGGACTGGGCAAACACCGGGCAGCTCTAC.

This clone came up a few times. All gene names here are mouse names. Read data end 1 residue before the CDR3 end; the end is taken from the germline J gene. J is TRBJ2-7 and V is TRBV4; 11 bases are shared with TRBD2. The CDR3 runs 15 residues. The V gene's germline CDR1 is LGHDT and CDR2 YNNKQL (reference sequence). The V and J ends lost 4 bases and 0 bases, in that order; junction bases with no gene match: 2. Partial CDR3 DNA: TGTGCCAGCAGCTTTGGACTGGGGGGCTCCTATGAACAGTAC. It is translated as CASSFGLGGSYEQY. Given in full, the CDR3 is CASSFGLGGSYEQYF.

This clone was seen more than once but under ten times. Germline and genes: mouse. The read stops 1 residue short of the end of the CDR3; the missing end is completed from the germline J gene. The rearrangement uses TRBV29 and TRBJ2-7; no definite D call. V was trimmed by 7 bases and J by 4 bases, leaving 5 bases between them. The CDR3 loop spans 10 amino acids. Germline CDR1 MSHET, CDR2 SYDVDS. The CDR3 region is CASKGYEQYF. CDR3 DNA, as far as it was read: TGTGCTAGCAAAGGGTATGAACAGTAC.

On this clone: Any gene name here is a mouse gene name. The CDR3 end falls 1 residue outside the read, so it is completed with the germline J gene. V usage is TRBV13-2 and J usage is TRBJ2-4; no definite D call. Germline-derived CDR1 and CDR2 are NNHNN and SYGAGS (reference sequence). The CDR3 consists of 12 residues. V lost 0 bases, J lost 7 bases, and 6 bases lay in between. CDR3 region: CASGDVGDTLYF. Partial CDR3 DNA: TGTGCCAGCGGTGATGTCGGGGACACCTTGTAC.

This clone was seen a handful of times. Any gene name here is a mouse gene name. The read is 1 residue too short to cover the CDR3 end, so that end is filled in from the germline J gene. The rearrangement joins TRBV13-1 to TRBJ2-5; 10 positions agree with TRBD2. Looked up from germline, CDR1 is NSHNY and CDR2 is SYGAGN. The CDR3 runs 15 residues. Trimming cost V 1 base and J 2 bases; bases outside gene matches: 1. The CDR3 DNA, read in part, is TGTGCCAGCAGTGATACTGGGGGGGGCCAAGACACCCAGTAC. Its protein is CASSDTGGGQDTQY. The full CDR3 protein is CASSDTGGGQDTQYF.